A selection of T cell receptor beta chains follows, all from one sample in a study of OX40 agonist ivuxolimab in advanced cancers. Clones were read by immunoSEQ multiplex PCR, and TCRdb kept only the in-frame ones, dropping some. The repertoire holds tens of thousands of clones, with almost 80% as singletons. This specimen was CD4+ or CD8+ T cells sorted from blood, taken in a trial of the OX40 agonist ivuxolimab. These receptors came from an adult with an advanced solid tumor such as melanoma, head and neck, liver or kidney cancer. Both conserved end residues are part of each CDR3. A D gene is named only where the DNA matches it firmly. Only some rows state a clone size, as once, few, many or a class for expanded clones.

TRBV30,.,12,.,TRBJ1-1,CAWRGLSTEAFF,TGTGCCTGGAGAGGACTCTCCACTGAAGCTTTCTTT
TRBV4-1,.,13,few,TRBJ2-5,CASSPGAAETQYF,TGCGCCAGCAGCCCAGGGGCGGCGGAGACCCAGTACTTC
TRBV5-1,TRBD1,14,.,TRBJ1-2,CASRPGQGASGYTF,TGCGCCAGCAGACCTGGACAGGGGGCGTCGGGCTACACCTTC
TRBV27,.,15,.,TRBJ2-7,CASSLSSGLGHEQYF,TGTGCCAGCAGTTTAAGTTCTGGATTGGGGCACGAGCAGTACTTC
TRBV7-7,TRBD1,16,.,TRBJ2-5,CASSLGQGNPRETQYF,TGTGCCAGCAGCTTAGGACAGGGGAACCCTCGGGAGACCCAGTACTTC
TRBV4-2,TRBD2,15,.,TRBJ2-3,CASSQIGGTTDTQYF,TGTGCCAGCAGCCAAATCGGGGGGACCACAGATACGCAGTATTTT
TRBV7-3,TRBD1,14,.,TRBJ1-1,CASSLTGMGTEAFF,TGTGCCAGCAGCTTGACAGGGATGGGCACTGAAGCTTTCTTT
TRBV27,.,14,.,TRBJ2-3,CASRKTEITDTQYF,TGTGCCAGCAGAAAGACCGAAATCACAGATACGCAGTATTTT
TRBV9,.,16,once,TRBJ2-2,CASSVATGRETGELFF,TGTGCCAGCAGCGTAGCGACAGGGAGGGAAACCGGGGAGCTGTTTTTT
TRBV5-6,.,13,once,TRBJ1-1,CASSLWAGPEAFF,TGTGCCAGCAGCTTGTGGGCAGGGCCTGAAGCTTTCTTT
TRBV9,.,12,.,TRBJ2-7,CASSPDTYEQYF,TGTGCCAGCAGCCCGGACACTTACGAGCAGTACTTC
TRBV25-1,.,12,.,TRBJ1-2,CASSISAEGYTF,TGTGCCAGCAGTATATCAGCAGAGGGCTACACCTTC
TRBV9,TRBD1,16,few,TRBJ2-1,CASSDDRANSYNEQFF,TGTGCCAGCAGCGACGACAGGGCGAACTCCTACAATGAGCAGTTCTTC
TRBV6-4,TRBD2,16,.,TRBJ2-3,CASSEGTGGGTDTQYF,TGTGCCAGCAGTGAAGGGACGGGGGGAGGCACAGATACGCAGTATTTT
TRBV27,.,13,.,TRBJ1-5,CASSPGSNQPQHF,TGTGCCAGCAGCCCGGGTAGCAATCAGCCCCAGCATTTT
TRBV7-6,TRBD1,15,.,TRBJ1-5,CASSLYGTENQPQHF,TGTGCCAGCAGCTTATACGGGACAGAGAATCAGCCCCAGCATTTT
TRBV2,TRBD1,15,.,TRBJ2-4,CASLAVSQGKNIQYF,TGTGCCAGTCTGGCGGTCTCACAGGGGAAAAACATTCAGTACTTC
TRBV2,.,12,.,TRBJ2-7,CASLRPSYEQYF,TGTGCCAGCCTCAGGCCCTCCTACGAGCAGTACTTC
TRBV5-5,.,16,.,TRBJ1-6,CASSLVLSSYNSPLHF,TGTGCCAGCAGCTTGGTGTTAAGCTCCTATAATTCACCCCTCCACTTT
TRBV4-2,.,16,.,TRBJ1-1,CASSPVQDRLNTEAFF,TGTGCCAGCAGCCCCGTTCAGGACCGTTTGAACACTGAAGCTTTCTTT
TRBV7-2,.,13,few,TRBJ2-7,CASSLGVTYEQYF,TGTGCCAGCAGCTTAGGCGTTACCTACGAGCAGTACTTC
TRBV19,.,14,.,TRBJ2-7,CASSRQGSSYEQYF,TGTGCCAGTAGTCGGCAGGGAAGCTCCTACGAGCAGTACTTC
TRBV5-1,TRBD1,17,.,TRBJ1-1,CASSWTGFRRLNTEAFF,TGCGCCAGCAGCTGGACAGGGTTTAGACGGCTGAACACTGAAGCTTTCTTT
TRBV10-3,TRBD1,14,.,TRBJ2-7,CAIRGTGGSYEQYF,TGTGCCATCAGGGGGACAGGGGGTTCCTACGAGCAGTACTTC